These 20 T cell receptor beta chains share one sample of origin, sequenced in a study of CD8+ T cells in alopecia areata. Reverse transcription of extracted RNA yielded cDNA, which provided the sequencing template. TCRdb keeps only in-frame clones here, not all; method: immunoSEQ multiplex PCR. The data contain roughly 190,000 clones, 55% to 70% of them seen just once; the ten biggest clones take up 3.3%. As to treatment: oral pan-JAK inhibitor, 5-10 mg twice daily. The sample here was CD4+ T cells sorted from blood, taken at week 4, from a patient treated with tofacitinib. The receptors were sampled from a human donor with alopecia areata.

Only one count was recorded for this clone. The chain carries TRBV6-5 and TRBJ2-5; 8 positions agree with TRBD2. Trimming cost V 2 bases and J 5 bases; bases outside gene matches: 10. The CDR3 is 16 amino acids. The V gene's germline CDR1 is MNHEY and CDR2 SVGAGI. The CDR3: CASSYRTGGLRETQYF. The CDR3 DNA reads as TGTGCCAGCAGTTACCGGACGGGGGGGCTTAGGGAGACCCAGTACTTC.

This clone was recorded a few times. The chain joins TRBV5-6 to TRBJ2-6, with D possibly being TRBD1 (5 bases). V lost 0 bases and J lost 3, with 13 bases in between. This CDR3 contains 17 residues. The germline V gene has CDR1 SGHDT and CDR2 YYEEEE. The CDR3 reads CASSLVGARFGANVLTF. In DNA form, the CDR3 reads TGTGCCAGCAGCTTGGTTGGGGCGCGATTTGGGGCCAACGTCCTGACTTTC.

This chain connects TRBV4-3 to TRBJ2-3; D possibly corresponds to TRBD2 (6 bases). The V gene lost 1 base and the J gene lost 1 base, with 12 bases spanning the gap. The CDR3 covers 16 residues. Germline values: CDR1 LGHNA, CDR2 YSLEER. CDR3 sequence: CASSQAGRPRTDTQYF. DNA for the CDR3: TGCGCCAGCAGCCAAGCCGGGAGACCTCGCACAGATACGCAGTATTTT.

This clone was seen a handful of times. The CDR3 spells CSGLYNEQFF. For the CDR3, the DNA is TGCAGCGGCCTATACAATGAGCAGTTCTTC. The chain employs TRBV29-1 and TRBJ2-1; D remains ambiguous. Germline V CDR1 and CDR2: SQVTM, ANQGSEA. Trimming stripped 7 bases from V and 4 bases from J, with 5 bases between. The CDR3 consists of 10 residues.

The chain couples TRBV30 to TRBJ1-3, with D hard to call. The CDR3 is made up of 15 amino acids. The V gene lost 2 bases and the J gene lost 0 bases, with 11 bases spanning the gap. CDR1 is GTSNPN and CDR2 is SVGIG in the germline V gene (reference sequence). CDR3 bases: TGTGCCTGGAGTCTTTCAGCTCTCTCTGGAAACACCATATATTTT. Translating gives CAWSLSALSGNTIYF.

The CDR3: CASSSDATNEKLFF. In DNA, the CDR3 is TGCGCCAGCAGCTCAGATGCAACTAATGAAAAACTGTTTTTT. This chain connects TRBV5-1 to TRBJ1-4; D is unclear. The germline gives CDR1 SGHRS, CDR2 YFSETQ. Trimming removed 3 bases at V and 0 bases at J, with 6 bases between. The CDR3 spans 14 residues.

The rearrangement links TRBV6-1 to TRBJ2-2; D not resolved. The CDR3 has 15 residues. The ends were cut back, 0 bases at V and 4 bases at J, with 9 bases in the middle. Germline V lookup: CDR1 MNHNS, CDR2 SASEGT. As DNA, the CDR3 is TGTGCCAGCAGTGAAGCCCCCAGTCCCACCGGGGAGCTGTTTTTT. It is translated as CASSEAPSPTGELFF.

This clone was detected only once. CDR3: CAWRDRSPIQYF. The CDR3 DNA is TGTGCCTGGAGAGACCGTTCCCCGATCCAGTACTTC. This sequence joins TRBV30 and TRBJ2-5; D not resolved. Per germline, CDR1 GTSNPN and CDR2 SVGIG (reference sequence). Trimming left V 3 bases short and J 10 bases short, with 15 bases between. The CDR3 loop spans 12 amino acids.

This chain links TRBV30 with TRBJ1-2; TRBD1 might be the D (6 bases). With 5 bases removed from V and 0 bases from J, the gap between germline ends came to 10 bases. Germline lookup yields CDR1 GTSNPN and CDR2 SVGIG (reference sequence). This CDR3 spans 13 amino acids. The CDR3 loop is CAWGQTTNYGYTF. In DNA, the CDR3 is TGTGCCTGGGGACAGACAACTAACTATGGCTACACCTTC.

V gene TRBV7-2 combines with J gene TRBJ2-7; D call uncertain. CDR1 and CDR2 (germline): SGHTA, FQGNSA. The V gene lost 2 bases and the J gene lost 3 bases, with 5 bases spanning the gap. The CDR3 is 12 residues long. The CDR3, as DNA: TGTGCCAGCAGCTTATTAGACTACGAGCAGTACTTC. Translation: CASSLLDYEQYF.

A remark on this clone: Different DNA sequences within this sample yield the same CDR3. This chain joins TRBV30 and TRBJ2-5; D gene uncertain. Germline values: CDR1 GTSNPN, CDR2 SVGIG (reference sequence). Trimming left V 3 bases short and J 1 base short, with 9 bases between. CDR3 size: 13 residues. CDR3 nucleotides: TGTGCCTGGAGCCAGGCACTCCAAGAGACCCAGTACTTC. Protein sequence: CAWSQALQETQYF.

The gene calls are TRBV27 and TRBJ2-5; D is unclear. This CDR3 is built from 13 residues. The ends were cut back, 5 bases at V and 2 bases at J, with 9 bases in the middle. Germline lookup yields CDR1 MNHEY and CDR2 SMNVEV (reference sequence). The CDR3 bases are TGTGCCAGCAGTATGAGGTTTCAAGAGACCCAGTACTTC. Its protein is CASSMRFQETQYF.

CDR3 sequence reads: CASSARQDSYEQYF. CDR3 DNA: TGTGCCAGCAGCGCTAGACAGGACTCCTACGAGCAGTACTTC. The chain is built from TRBV7-8 and TRBJ2-7, with D perhaps matching TRBD1 (6 bases). With 5 bases removed from V and 0 bases from J, the gap between germline ends came to 11 bases. The germline CDR1 and CDR2 sequences are SGHVS and FQNEAQ. The CDR3 has 14 residues.

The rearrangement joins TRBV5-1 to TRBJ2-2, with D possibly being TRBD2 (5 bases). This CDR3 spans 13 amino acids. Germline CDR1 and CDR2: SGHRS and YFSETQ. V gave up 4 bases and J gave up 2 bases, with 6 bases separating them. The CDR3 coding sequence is TGCGCCAGCAGCGGAGGTAACACCGGGGAGCTGTTTTTT. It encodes CASSGGNTGELFF.

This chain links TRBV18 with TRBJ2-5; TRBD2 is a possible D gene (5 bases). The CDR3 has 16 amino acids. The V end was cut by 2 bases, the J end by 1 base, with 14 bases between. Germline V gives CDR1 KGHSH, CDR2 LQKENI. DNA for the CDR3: TGTGCCAGCTCACCAAAGCGAGGGCTTCTCCAAGAGACCCAGTACTTC. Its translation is CASSPKRGLLQETQYF.

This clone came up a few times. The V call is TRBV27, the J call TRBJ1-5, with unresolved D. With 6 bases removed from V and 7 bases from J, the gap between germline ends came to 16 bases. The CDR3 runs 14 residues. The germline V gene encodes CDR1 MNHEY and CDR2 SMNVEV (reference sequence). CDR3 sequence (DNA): TGTGCCAGCAGCCAGGTCCCCTCGGGGCAGCCCCAGCATTTT. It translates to CASSQVPSGQPQHF.

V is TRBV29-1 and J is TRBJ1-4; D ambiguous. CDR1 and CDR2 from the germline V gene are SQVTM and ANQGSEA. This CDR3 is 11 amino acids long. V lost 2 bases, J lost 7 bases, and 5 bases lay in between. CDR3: CSVEIAEKLFF. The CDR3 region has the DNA TGCAGCGTTGAAATTGCTGAAAAACTGTTTTTT. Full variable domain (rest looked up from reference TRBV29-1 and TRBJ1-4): SAVISQKPSRDICQRGTSLTIQCQVDSQVTMMFWYRQQPGQSLTLIATANQGSEATYESGFVIDKFPISRPNLTFSTLTVSNMSPEDSSIYLCSVEIAEKLFFGSGTQLSVL.

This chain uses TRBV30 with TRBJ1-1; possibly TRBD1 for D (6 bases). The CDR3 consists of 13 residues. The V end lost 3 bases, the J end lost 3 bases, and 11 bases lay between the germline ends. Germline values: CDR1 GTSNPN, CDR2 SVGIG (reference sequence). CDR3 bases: TGTGCCTGGAGCGACAGGTCGTACACTGAAGCTTTCTTT. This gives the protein CAWSDRSYTEAFF.

DNA of the CDR3: TGCAGCGTTGTGGGGAACACCGGGGAGCTGTTTTTT. It translates to CSVVGNTGELFF. This sequence joins TRBV29-1 and TRBJ2-2; D not resolved. The CDR3 consists of 12 residues. V gave up 4 bases and J gave up 1 base, with 4 bases separating them. Germline CDR1 is SQVTM and CDR2 is ANQGSEA.

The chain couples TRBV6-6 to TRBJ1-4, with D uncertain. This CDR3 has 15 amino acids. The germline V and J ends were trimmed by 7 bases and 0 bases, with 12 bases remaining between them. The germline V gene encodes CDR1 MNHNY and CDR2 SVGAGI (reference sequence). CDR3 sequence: CASNLRQATNEKLFF. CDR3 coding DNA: TGTGCCAGCAACCTAAGACAAGCAACTAATGAAAAACTGTTTTTT.